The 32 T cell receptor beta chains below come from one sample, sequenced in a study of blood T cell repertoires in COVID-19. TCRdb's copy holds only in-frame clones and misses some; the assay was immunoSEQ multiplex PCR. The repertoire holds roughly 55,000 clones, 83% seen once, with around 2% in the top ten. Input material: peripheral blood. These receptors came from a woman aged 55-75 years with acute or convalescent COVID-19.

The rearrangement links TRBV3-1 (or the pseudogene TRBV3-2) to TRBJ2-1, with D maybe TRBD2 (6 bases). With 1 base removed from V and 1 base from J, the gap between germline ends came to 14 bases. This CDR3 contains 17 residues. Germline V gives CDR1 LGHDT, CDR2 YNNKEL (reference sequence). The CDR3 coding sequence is TGTGCCAGCAGCCAAGGAGAGACTAGGCGTTCCTACAATGAGCAGTTCTTC. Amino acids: CASSQGETRRSYNEQFF.

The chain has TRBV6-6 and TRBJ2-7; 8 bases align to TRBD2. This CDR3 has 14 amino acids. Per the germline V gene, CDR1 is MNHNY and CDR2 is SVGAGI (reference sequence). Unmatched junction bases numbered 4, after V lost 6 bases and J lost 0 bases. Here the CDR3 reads CASSPGTSSYEQYF. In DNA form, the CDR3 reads TGTGCCAGCAGCCCCGGGACTAGCTCCTACGAGCAGTACTTC.

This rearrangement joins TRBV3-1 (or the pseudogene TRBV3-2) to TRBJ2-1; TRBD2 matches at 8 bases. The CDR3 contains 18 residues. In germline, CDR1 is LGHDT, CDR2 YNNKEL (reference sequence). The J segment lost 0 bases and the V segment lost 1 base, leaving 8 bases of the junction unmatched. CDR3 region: CASSQAWAGGSSYNEQFF. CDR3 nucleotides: TGTGCCAGCAGCCAAGCCTGGGCGGGGGGAAGCTCCTACAATGAGCAGTTCTTC.

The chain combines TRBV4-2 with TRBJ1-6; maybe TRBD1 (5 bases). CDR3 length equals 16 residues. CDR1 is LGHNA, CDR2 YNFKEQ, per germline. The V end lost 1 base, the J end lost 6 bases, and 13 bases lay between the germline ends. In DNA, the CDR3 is TGTGCCAGCAGCCAAGGGGGAGGGGAAGGTAATTCACCCCTCCACTTT. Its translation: CASSQGGGEGNSPLHF.

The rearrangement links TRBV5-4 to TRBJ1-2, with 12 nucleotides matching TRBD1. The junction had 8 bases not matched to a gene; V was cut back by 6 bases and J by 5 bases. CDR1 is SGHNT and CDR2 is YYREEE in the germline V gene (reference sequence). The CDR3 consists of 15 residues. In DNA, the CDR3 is TGTGCCAGCACCCAGGGACAGGGGGCTTTTTATGGCTACACCTTC. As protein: CASTQGQGAFYGYTF. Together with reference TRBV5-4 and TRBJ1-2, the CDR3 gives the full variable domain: ETGVTQSPTHLIKTRGQQVTLRCSSQSGHNTVSWYQQALGQGPQFIFQYYREEENGRGNFPPRFSGLQFPNYSSELNVNALELDDSALYLCASTQGQGAFYGYTFGSGTRLTVV.

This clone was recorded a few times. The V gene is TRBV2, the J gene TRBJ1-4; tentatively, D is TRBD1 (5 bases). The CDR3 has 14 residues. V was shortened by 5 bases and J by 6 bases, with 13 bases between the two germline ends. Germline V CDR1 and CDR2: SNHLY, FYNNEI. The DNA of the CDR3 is TGTGCCAGCAGTATGACAGCAGCCCATGAAAAACTGTTTTTT. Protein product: CASSMTAAHEKLFF.

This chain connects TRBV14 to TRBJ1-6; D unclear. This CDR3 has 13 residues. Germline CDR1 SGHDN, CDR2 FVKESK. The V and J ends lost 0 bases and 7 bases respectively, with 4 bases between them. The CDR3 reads CASSQDMNSPLHF. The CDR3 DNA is TGTGCCAGCAGCCAAGATATGAATTCACCCCTCCACTTT.

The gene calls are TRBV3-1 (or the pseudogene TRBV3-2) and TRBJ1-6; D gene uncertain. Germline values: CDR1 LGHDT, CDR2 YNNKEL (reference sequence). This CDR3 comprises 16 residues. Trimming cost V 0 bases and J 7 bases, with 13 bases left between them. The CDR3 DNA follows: TGTGCCAGCAGCCAAGATGCACGAACAATAAATTCACCCCTCCACTTT. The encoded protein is CASSQDARTINSPLHF.

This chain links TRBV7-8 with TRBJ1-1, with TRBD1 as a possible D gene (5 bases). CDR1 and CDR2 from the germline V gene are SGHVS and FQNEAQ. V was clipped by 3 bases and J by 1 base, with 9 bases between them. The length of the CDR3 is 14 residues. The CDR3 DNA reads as TGTGCCAGCAGCTTGGACACCTGGAACACTGAAGCTTTCTTT. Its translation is CASSLDTWNTEAFF.

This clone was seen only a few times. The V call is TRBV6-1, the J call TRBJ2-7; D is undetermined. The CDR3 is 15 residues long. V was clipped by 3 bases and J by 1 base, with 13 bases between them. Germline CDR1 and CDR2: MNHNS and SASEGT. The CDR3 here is CASSDVSGWSYEQYF. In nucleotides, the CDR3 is TGTGCCAGCAGTGATGTATCAGGTTGGTCCTACGAGCAGTACTTC.

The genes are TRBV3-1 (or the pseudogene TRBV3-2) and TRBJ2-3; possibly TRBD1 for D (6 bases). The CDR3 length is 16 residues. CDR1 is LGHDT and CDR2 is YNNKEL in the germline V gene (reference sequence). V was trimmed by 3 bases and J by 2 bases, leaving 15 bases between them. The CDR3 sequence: CASSQGTGLFTDTQYF. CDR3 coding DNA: TGTGCCAGCAGCCAGGGAACAGGGTTGTTCACAGATACGCAGTATTTT.

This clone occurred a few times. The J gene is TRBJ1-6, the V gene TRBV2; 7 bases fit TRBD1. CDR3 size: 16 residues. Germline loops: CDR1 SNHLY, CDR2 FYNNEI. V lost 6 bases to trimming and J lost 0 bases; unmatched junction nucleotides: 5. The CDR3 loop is CASSRQGSSYNSPLHF. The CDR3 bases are TGTGCCAGCAGCCGACAGGGAAGCTCCTATAATTCACCCCTCCACTTT.

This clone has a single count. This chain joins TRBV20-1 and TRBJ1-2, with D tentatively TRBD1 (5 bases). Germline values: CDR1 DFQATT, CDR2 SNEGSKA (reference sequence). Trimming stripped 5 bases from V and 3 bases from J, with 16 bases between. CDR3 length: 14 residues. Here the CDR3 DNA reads TGCAGTGCTGGTGACAGTGCCCAACACTATGGCTACACCTTC. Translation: CSAGDSAQHYGYTF.

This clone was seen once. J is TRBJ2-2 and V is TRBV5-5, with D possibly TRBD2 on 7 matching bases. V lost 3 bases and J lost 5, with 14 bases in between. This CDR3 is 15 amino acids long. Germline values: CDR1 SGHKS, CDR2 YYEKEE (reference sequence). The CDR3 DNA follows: TGTGCCAGCAGCTACGGGGGGCCGAGGACCGGGGAGCTGTTTTTT. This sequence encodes CASSYGGPRTGELFF. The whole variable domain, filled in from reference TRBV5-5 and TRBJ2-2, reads DAGVTQSPTHLIKTRGQQVTLRCSPISGHKSVSWYQQVLGQGPQFIFQYYEKEERGRGNFPDRFSARQFPNYSSELNVNALLLGDSALYLCASSYGGPRTGELFFGEGSRLTVL.

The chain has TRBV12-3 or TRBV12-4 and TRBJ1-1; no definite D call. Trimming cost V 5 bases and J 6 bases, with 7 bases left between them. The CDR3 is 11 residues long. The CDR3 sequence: CASSAVAEAFF. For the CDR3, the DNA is TGTGCCAGCAGTGCGGTGGCTGAAGCTTTCTTT.

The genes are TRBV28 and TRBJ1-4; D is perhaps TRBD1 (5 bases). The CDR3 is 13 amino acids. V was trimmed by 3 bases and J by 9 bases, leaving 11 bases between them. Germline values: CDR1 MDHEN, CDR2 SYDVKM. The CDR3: CASSFQGTQKLFF. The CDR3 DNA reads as TGTGCCAGCAGTTTCCAGGGTACCCAAAAACTGTTTTTT.

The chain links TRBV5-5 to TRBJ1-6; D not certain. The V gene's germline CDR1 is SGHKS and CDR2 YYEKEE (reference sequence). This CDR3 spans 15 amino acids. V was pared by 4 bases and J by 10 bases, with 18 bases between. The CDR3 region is CASSTWTGAESPLHF. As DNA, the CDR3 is TGTGCCAGCAGCACCTGGACGGGAGCGGAATCACCCCTCCACTTT.

CDR3 amino acids: CATSRDLLDTEAFF. The DNA for the CDR3 is TGTGCCACCAGCAGAGATTTACTGGACACTGAAGCTTTCTTT. J is TRBJ1-1 and V is TRBV15, with no clear D. In germline, CDR1 is LNHNV, CDR2 YYDKDF (reference sequence). The CDR3 contains 14 residues. V was cut by 0 bases and J by 3 bases, with 8 bases left in between.

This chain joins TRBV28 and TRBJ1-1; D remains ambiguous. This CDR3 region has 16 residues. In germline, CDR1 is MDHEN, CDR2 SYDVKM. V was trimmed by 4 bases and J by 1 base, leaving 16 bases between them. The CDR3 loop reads CASSYGTEYQNTEAFF. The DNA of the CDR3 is TGTGCCAGCAGTTATGGCACAGAATACCAGAACACTGAAGCTTTCTTT.

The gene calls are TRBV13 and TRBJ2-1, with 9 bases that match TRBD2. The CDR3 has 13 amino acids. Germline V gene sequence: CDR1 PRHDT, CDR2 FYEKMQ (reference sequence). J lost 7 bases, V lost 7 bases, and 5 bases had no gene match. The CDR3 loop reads CASTRGGPNEQFF. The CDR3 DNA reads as TGTGCCAGCACGCGGGGGGGCCCAAATGAGCAGTTCTTC.

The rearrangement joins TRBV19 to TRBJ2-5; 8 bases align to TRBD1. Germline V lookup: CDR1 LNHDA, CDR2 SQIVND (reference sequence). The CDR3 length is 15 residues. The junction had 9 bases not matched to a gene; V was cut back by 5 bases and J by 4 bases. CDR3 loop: CASSADRGIGETQYF. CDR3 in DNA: TGTGCCAGTAGTGCTGACAGGGGTATCGGAGAGACCCAGTACTTC.

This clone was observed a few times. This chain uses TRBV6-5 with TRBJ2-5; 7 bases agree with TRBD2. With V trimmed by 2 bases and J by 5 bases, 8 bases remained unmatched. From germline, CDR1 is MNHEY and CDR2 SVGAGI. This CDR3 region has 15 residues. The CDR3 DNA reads TGTGCCAGCAGTTACGTGGGGCTAGCGGCCGAGACCCAGTACTTC. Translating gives CASSYVGLAAETQYF.

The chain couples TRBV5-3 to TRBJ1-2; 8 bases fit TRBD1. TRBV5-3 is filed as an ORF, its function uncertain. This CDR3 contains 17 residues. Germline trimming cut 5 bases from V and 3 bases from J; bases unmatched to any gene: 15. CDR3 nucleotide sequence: TGTGCCAGAAGGTTAAGAAATCGGGACAGGTTCTACTATGGCTACACCTTC. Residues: CARRLRNRDRFYYGYTF.

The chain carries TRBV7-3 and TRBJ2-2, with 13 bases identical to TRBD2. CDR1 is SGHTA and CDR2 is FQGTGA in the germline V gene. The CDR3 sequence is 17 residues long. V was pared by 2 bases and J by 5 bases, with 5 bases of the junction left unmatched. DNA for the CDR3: TGTGCCAGCAGCTTACAGGGACTAGCGGGGCGGACCGGGGAGCTGTTTTTT. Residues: CASSLQGLAGRTGELFF.

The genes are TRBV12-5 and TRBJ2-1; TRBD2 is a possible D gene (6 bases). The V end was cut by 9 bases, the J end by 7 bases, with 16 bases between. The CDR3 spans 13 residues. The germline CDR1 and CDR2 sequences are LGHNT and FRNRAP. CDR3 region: CASKGGPRNEQFF. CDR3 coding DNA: TGTGCTAGCAAGGGAGGACCCAGGAATGAGCAGTTCTTC.

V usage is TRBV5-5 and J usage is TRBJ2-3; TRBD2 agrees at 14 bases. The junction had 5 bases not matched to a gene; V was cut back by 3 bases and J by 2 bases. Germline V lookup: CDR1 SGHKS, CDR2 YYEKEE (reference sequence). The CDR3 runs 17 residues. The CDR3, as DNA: TGTGCCAGCAGCTCGAGGACTAGCGGGGGGATCACAGATACGCAGTATTTT. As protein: CASSSRTSGGITDTQYF.

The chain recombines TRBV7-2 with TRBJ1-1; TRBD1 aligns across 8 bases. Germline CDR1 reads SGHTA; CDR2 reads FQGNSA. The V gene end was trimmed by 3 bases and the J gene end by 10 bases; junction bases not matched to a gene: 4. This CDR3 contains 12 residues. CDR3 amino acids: CASSFGTGVAFF. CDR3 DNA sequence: TGTGCCAGCAGCTTCGGGACAGGTGTAGCTTTCTTT. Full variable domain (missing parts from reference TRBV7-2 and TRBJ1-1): GAGVSQSPSNKVTEKGKDVELRCDPISGHTALYWYRQSLGQGLEFLIYFQGNSAPDKSGLPSDRFSAERTGGSVSTLTIQRTQQEDSAVYLCASSFGTGVAFFGQGTRLTVV.

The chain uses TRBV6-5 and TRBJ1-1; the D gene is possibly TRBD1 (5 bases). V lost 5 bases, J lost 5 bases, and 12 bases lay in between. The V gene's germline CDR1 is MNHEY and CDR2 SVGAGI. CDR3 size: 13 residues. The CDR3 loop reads CASSTRTMTEAFF. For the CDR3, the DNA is TGTGCCAGCAGTACGCGGACAATGACTGAAGCTTTCTTT.

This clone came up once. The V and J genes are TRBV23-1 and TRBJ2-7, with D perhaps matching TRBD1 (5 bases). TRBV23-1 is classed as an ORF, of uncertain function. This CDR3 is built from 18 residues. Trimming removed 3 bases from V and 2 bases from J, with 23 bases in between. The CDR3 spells CASSHPTRGRDATYEQYF. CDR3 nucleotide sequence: TGCGCCAGCAGTCACCCGACAAGGGGAAGAGACGCAACCTACGAGCAGTACTTC.

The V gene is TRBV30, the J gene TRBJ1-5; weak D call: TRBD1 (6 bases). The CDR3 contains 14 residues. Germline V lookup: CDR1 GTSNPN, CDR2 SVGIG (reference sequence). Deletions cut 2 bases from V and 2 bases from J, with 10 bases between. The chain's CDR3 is CAWSRGSGNQPQHF. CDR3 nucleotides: TGTGCCTGGAGTAGGGGGTCGGGCAATCAGCCCCAGCATTTT.

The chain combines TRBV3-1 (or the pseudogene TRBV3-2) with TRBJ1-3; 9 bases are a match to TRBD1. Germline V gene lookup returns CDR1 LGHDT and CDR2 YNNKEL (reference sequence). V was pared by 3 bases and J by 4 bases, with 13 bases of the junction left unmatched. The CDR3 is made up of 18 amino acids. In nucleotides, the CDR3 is TGTGCCAGCAGCCACCTCGGGACAGGGATGTCTGCGGGAAACACCATATATTTT. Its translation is CASSHLGTGMSAGNTIYF.

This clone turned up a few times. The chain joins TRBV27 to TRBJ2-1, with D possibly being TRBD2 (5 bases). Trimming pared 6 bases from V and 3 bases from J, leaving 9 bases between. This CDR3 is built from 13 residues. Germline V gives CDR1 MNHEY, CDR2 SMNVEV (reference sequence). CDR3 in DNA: TGTGCCAGCAGGCGGGCCAACTACAATGAGCAGTTCTTC. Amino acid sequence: CASRRANYNEQFF.